This TCR beta chain was profiled in a study of T cells in Graves' hyperthyroidism and ophthalmopathy. Uncontrolled infection, other autoimmune disease, pregnancy or lactation excluded patients. Diagnostic assessment was based on clinical symptoms, serum thyroxine and TRAb, thyroid ultrasound and orbital computed tomography. This clonotype has at least ten counts. Its antigen remains unidentified. RNA transcripts served as the template for amplifying TCR beta CDR3 regions. HTBI primers drove first-round RT-PCR of the TCR CDR3. TCRdb processed the multiplex PCR reads anew with MiXCR; each CDR3 protein has one entry. The sample carries around 620,000 distinct CDR3 sequences, 35% to 55% recorded once. Germline values: CDR1 ENHRY, CDR2 SYGVKD. This CDR3 is 13 amino acids long. Trimming took 4 bases from V and 1 from J, leaving 7 bases between them. The study, taken as a whole, reports: Most thyroid clonotypes with frequency above 0.001 were detected in blood. The model anticipated ophthalmopathy a median approximately 6.7 months pre-onset.

The chain employs TRBV10-3 and TRBJ1-1; D is ambiguous. This TCR was recovered from an adult woman with Graves' disease, either hyperthyroidism or ophthalmopathy (not recorded which). Sequenced material: peripheral blood or thyroid tissue (not recorded which). In nucleotides, the CDR3 is TGTGCCATCAGTGTTGCAGAGAACACTGAAGCTTTCTTT. This gives the protein CAISVAENTEAFF.